This T cell receptor (beta chain) was profiled in a study of blood T cell repertoires in COVID-19. About the study: Donors in the United States, Italy and Spain gave samples during acute or convalescent COVID-19. T cells, B-cell-depleted T cells, or PBMCs provided the cDNA or gDNA that served as material.

Assay used: immunoSEQ multiplex PCR; TCRdb lists only in-frame clones, some missing. The data show a few hundred thousand clones, about 82% seen once. This CDR3 spans 16 amino acids. The V call is TRBV12-2, the J call TRBJ2-1; the table's D gene call, TRBD1, was not cross checked with the DNA. TRBV12-2 is described as a pseudogene. This TCR derives from a woman aged 50 to 60 with acute or convalescent COVID-19. The sequencing sample was made of peripheral blood. The CDR3 nucleotides read TGTGCAAGTCGCTCCCCCGACACGAGCTCCTACAATGAGCAGTTCTTC. Its protein is CASRSPDTSSYNEQFF.